This is a list of T cell receptor beta chains from one sample in a study of CD8 T cells in ankylosing spondylitis. TCRdb redid the calling of the 5' RACE reads with MiXCR, one entry per CDR3 protein. Among about 240,000 distinct CDR3 sequences listed, roughly 8.6% were seen once. The source material was blood, either unsorted or a sorted T cell fraction (not recorded which). The receptors were gathered from a male donor with ankylosing spondylitis or in good health (not recorded which). The CDR3 runs from the conserved cysteine through the conserved F or W. Fields, in order: D gene, V gene, clone size, J gene, CDR3 protein, CDR3 DNA. D genes are given only for firm matches. Rows may omit the clone size; those that give it use once, few, many or a size class.

>-|TRBV20-1|many|TRBJ2-7
CSARDVLPDKSYEQYF
TGCAGTGCTAGAGATGTTCTCCCGGACAAGAGCTACGAGCAGTACTTC
>TRBD1|TRBV20-1|many|TRBJ1-1
CSASLGTGGGTEAFF
TGCAGTGCTAGCCTTGGGACAGGGGGCGGCACTGAAGCTTTCTTT
>TRBD1|TRBV20-1|-|TRBJ1-2
CSAGQGADGYTF
TGCAGTGCAGGACAGGGGGCGGATGGCTACACCTTC
>-|TRBV18|many|TRBJ2-1
CASSPPPGTTEQFF
TGTGCCAGCTCACCACCGCCCGGGACCACTGAGCAGTTCTTC
>-|TRBV20-1|many|TRBJ2-1
CSAGRDEQFF
TGCAGTGCTGGTAGGGATGAGCAGTTCTTC
>TRBD2|TRBV6-2/TRBV6-3|-|TRBJ2-5
CASSYSERGDQETQYF
TGTGCCAGCAGTTACTCGGAGCGGGGGGACCAAGAGACCCAGTACTTC
>-|TRBV7-9|many|TRBJ1-2
CASSSRTWGDYGYTF
TGTGCCAGCAGCTCGCGGACCTGGGGAGACTATGGCTACACCTTC
>TRBD2|TRBV29-1|many|TRBJ2-1
CSVAGERGISYNEQFF
TGCAGCGTTGCCGGGGAGCGGGGTATATCTTACAATGAGCAGTTCTTC
>-|TRBV6-5|many|TRBJ2-1
CASSYGGEQFF
TGTGCCAGCAGTTACGGGGGTGAGCAGTTCTTC
>TRBD2|TRBV7-2|few|TRBJ2-1
CASSLRLAGGGRNEQFF
TGTGCCAGCAGCTTGCGACTAGCGGGAGGTGGGAGGAATGAGCAGTTCTTC
>TRBD2|TRBV13|few|TRBJ2-3
CASSLEVTGPSRGSVRGDTQYF
TGTGCCAGCAGCTTAGAAGTGACGGGGCCCTCCCGCGGGAGTGTAAGGGGAGATACGCAGTATTTT
>TRBD1|TRBV5-1|few|TRBJ1-2
CASSLFPDRDDYGYTF
TGCGCCAGCAGCCTTTTCCCGGACAGGGACGACTATGGCTACACCTTC
>-|TRBV5-1|many|TRBJ2-1
CASRSLVGGNEQFF
TGCGCCAGCAGGTCACTAGTCGGGGGCAATGAGCAGTTCTTC
>-|TRBV5-1|-|TRBJ2-7
CASSLAGLDPLYF
TGCGCCAGCAGCTTGGCCGGGTTGGACCCTTTGTACTTC
>-|TRBV12-3/TRBV12-4|-|TRBJ2-3
CASSLDQGSDTQYF
TGTGCCAGCAGTTTAGACCAGGGATCAGATACGCAGTATTTT
>TRBD2|TRBV18|many|TRBJ2-5
CASSPRQAGGQETQYF
TGTGCCAGCTCACCACGGCAAGCGGGGGGCCAAGAGACCCAGTACTTC
>-|TRBV6-2/TRBV6-3|few|TRBJ1-2
CASSLGLGGYTF
TGTGCCAGCAGTCTCGGACTGGGCGGCTACACCTTC
>-|TRBV30|-|TRBJ2-7
CAWSVLIREQYF
TGTGCCTGGAGTGTACTTATAAGGGAACAGTACTTC
>TRBD1|TRBV29-1|many|TRBJ2-1
CSAQRQGVGNEQFF
TGCAGCGCCCAGAGACAGGGGGTAGGCAATGAGCAGTTCTTC
>TRBD1|TRBV7-3|few|TRBJ2-3
CASSLIGQGRTDTQYF
TGTGCCAGCAGCTTAATCGGACAGGGACGAACAGATACGCAGTATTTT
>-|TRBV4-1|many|TRBJ1-5
CASSQLGRGEDQPQHF
TGCGCCAGCAGCCAATTGGGGAGGGGGGAGGATCAGCCCCAGCATTTT
>-|TRBV10-2|many|TRBJ1-5
CASSGGRNQPQHF
TGCGCCAGCAGTGGGGGCAGAAATCAGCCCCAGCATTTT
>-|TRBV20-1|many|TRBJ2-1
CSAHREGHRRFF
TGCAGTGCTCATAGGGAGGGACATCGGCGGTTCTTC
>TRBD1|TRBV4-3|many|TRBJ2-7
CASSQVPYGQGSEQYF
TGCGCCAGCAGCCAAGTTCCCTATGGACAGGGGAGCGAGCAGTACTTC
>-|TRBV20-1|many|TRBJ2-4
CSAREFLRSENIQYF
TGCAGTGCTAGAGAGTTTTTGCGGTCCGAAAACATTCAGTACTTC
>-|TRBV18|-|TRBJ2-2
CASSRTSAGELFF
TGTGCCAGCTCACGGACGTCCGCCGGGGAGCTGTTTTTT
>-|TRBV30|-|TRBJ1-2
CAWSTTGRKRDGYTF
TGTGCCTGGAGTACTACAGGGAGGAAGAGGGATGGCTACACCTTC
>-|TRBV4-2|many|TRBJ2-2
CASSPGGPGDPSGELFF
TGTGCCAGCAGCCCCGGGGGGCCAGGGGACCCCTCCGGGGAGCTGTTTTTT
>-|TRBV5-1|many|TRBJ2-7
CASSLVLGGKEQYF
TGCGCCAGCAGCTTGGTTCTGGGCGGTAAGGAGCAGTACTTC
>-|TRBV20-1|many|TRBJ2-3
CSARDLGTSTDTQYF
TGCAGTGCTAGAGATCTCGGGACAAGCACAGATACGCAGTATTTT
>-|TRBV20-1|few|TRBJ1-1
CSALVRNTEAFF
TGCAGTGCTCTGGTTCGGAACACTGAAGCTTTCTTT
>-|TRBV9|-|TRBJ1-1
CASSVEQFPAFF
TGTGCCAGCAGCGTAGAACAATTTCCAGCTTTCTTT
>TRBD1|TRBV20-1|few|TRBJ2-3
CSARPGQGPTDTQYF
TGCAGTGCTCGACCGGGACAGGGGCCCACAGATACGCAGTATTTT
>TRBD2|TRBV12-3/TRBV12-4|many|TRBJ2-1
CASRWAGVNNEQFF
TGTGCCAGCAGATGGGCGGGAGTTAACAATGAGCAGTTCTTC
>-|TRBV7-6|-|TRBJ2-5
CALMAQETQYF
TGTGCCCTCATGGCACAAGAGACCCAGTACTTC
>-|TRBV24-1|many|TRBJ2-2
CATSDPLQDGQELFF
TGTGCCACCAGTGATCCTCTTCAGGACGGCCAGGAGCTGTTTTTT
>TRBD2|TRBV5-5|-|TRBJ2-7
CASSLGLADLIISYEQYF
TGTGCCAGCAGCTTGGGGCTAGCGGACCTCATTATCTCCTACGAGCAGTACTTC
>-|TRBV5-1|many|TRBJ2-2
CASQQGPASTGELFF
TGCGCCAGCCAACAGGGACCGGCCAGCACCGGGGAGCTGTTTTTT
>TRBD1|TRBV7-9|-|TRBJ1-2
CASSRDREDFIYGYTF
TGTGCCAGCAGCCGGGACAGGGAAGATTTTATCTATGGCTACACCTTC
>-|TRBV6-1|many|TRBJ2-7
CASSEVHEQYF
TGTGCCAGCAGTGAAGTTCACGAGCAGTACTTC
>TRBD1|TRBV29-1|many|TRBJ1-1
CSERQGMGAFF
TGCAGCGAAAGACAGGGCATGGGAGCTTTCTTT